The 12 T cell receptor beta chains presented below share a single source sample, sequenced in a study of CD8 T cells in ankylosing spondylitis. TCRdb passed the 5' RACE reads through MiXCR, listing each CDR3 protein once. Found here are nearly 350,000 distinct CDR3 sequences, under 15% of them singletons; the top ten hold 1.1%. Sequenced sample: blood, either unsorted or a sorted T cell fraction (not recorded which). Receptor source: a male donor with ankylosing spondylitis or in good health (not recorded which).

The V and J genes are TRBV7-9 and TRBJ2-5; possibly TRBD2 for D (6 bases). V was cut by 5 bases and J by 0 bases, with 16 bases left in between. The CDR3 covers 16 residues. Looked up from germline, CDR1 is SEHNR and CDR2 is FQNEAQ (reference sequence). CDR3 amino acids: CASSKRGDSYQETQYF. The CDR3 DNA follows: TGTGCCAGCAGCAAACGCGGGGACTCGTACCAAGAGACCCAGTACTTC.

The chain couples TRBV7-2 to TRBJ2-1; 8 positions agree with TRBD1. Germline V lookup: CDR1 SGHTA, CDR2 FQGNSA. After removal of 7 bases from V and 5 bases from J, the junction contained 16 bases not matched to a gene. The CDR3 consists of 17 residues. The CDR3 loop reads CASILDRASGSNNEQFF. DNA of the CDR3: TGTGCCAGCATCCTGGACAGGGCGTCTGGATCGAACAATGAGCAGTTCTTC. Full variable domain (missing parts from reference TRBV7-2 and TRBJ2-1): GAGVSQSPSNKVTEKGKDVELRCDPISGHTALYWYRQSLGQGLEFLIYFQGNSAPDKSGLPSDRFSAERTGGSVSTLTIQRTQQEDSAVYLCASILDRASGSNNEQFFGPGTRLTVL.

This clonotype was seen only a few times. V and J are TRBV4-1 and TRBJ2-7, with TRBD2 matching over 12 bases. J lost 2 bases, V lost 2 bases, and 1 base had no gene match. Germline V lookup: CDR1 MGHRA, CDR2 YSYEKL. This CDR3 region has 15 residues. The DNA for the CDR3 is TGCGCCAGCAGCCAAAGACTAGCGGGAGCCTACGAGCAGTACTTC. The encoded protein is CASSQRLAGAYEQYF.

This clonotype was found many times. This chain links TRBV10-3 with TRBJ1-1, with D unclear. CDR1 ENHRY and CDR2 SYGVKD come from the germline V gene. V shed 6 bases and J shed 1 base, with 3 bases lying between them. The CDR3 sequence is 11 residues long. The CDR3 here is CAIRGNTEAFF. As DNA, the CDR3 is TGTGCCATCAGGGGGAACACTGAAGCTTTCTTT.

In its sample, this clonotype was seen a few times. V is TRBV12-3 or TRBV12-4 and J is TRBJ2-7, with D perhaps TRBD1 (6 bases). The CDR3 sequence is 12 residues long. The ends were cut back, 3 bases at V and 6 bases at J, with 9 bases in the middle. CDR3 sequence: CASSFTGSEQYF. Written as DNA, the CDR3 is TGTGCCAGCAGTTTTACAGGGAGCGAGCAGTACTTC.

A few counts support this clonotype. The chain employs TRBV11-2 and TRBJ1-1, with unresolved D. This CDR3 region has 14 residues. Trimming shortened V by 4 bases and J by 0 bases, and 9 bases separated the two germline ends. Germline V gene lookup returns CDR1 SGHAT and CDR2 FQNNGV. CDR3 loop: CASSYYGMNTEAFF. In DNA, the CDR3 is TGTGCCAGCAGCTACTATGGAATGAACACTGAAGCTTTCTTT.

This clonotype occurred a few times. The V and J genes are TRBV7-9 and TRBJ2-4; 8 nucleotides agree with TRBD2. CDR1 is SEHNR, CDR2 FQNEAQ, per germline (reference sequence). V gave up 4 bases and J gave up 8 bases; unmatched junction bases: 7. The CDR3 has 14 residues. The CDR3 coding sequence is TGTGCCAGCAGCTCGGGACTAGTCGTGGACATTCAGTACTTC. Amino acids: CASSSGLVVDIQYF. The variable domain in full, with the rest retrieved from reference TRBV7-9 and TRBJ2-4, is DTGVSQNPRHKITKRGQNVTFRCDPISEHNRLYWYRQTLGQGPEFLTYFQNEAQLEKSRLLSDRFSAERPKGSFSTLEIQRTEQGDSAMYLCASSSGLVVDIQYFGAGTRLSVL.

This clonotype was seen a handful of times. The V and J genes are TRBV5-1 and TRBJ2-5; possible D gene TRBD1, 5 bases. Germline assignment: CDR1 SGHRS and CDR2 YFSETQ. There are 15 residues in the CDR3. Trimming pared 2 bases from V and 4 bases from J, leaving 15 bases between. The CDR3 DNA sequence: TGCGCCAGCAGCTTATTAGGGGCGCGTGGAGAGACCCAGTACTTC. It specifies CASSLLGARGETQYF.

The CDR3 spells CASTQGGRGEQFF. Written as DNA, the CDR3 is TGCGCCAGCACCCAAGGCGGGAGAGGTGAGCAGTTCTTC. The rearrangement joins TRBV5-1 to TRBJ2-1, with TRBD2 matching 7 bases. The CDR3 sequence is 13 residues long. Germline V gives CDR1 SGHRS, CDR2 YFSETQ. Unmatched junction bases numbered 9, after V lost 6 bases and J lost 9 bases.

For the CDR3, the DNA is TGTGCCAGCAGTCTTATGGGCCCGTTCCTAGCGGACAATGAGCAGTTCTTC. Translating gives CASSLMGPFLADNEQFF. This rearrangement joins TRBV27 to TRBJ2-1; 7 bases agree with TRBD2. Trimming at V came to 5 bases and at J to 5 bases, leaving 15 bases not matched to a gene. Germline V gene lookup returns CDR1 MNHEY and CDR2 SMNVEV (reference sequence). This CDR3 has 17 amino acids.

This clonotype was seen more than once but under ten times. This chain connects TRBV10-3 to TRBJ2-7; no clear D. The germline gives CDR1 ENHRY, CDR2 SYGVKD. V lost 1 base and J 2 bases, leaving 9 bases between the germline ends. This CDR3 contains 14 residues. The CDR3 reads CAISEFGQTYEQYF. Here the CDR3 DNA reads TGTGCCATCAGTGAGTTCGGGCAGACCTACGAGCAGTACTTC.

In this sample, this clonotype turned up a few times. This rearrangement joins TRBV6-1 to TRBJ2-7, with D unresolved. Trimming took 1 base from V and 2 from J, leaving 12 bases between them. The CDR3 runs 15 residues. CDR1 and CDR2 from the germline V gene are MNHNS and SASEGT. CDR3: CASSEGSRAPYEQYF. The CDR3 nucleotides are TGTGCCAGCAGTGAAGGGAGTAGGGCCCCCTACGAGCAGTACTTC.